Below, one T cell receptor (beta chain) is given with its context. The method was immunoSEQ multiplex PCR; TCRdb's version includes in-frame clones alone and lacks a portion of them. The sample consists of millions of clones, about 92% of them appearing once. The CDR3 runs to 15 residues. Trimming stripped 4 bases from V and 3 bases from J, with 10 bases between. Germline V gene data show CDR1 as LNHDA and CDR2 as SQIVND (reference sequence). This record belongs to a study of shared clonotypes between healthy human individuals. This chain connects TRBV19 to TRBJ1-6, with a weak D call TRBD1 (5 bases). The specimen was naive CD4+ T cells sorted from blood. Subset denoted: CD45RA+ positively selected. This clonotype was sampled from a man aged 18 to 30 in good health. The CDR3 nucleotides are TGTGCCAGTAGTAGGGGCAGGGACTATAATTCACCCCTCCACTTT. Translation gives CASSRGRDYNSPLHF.